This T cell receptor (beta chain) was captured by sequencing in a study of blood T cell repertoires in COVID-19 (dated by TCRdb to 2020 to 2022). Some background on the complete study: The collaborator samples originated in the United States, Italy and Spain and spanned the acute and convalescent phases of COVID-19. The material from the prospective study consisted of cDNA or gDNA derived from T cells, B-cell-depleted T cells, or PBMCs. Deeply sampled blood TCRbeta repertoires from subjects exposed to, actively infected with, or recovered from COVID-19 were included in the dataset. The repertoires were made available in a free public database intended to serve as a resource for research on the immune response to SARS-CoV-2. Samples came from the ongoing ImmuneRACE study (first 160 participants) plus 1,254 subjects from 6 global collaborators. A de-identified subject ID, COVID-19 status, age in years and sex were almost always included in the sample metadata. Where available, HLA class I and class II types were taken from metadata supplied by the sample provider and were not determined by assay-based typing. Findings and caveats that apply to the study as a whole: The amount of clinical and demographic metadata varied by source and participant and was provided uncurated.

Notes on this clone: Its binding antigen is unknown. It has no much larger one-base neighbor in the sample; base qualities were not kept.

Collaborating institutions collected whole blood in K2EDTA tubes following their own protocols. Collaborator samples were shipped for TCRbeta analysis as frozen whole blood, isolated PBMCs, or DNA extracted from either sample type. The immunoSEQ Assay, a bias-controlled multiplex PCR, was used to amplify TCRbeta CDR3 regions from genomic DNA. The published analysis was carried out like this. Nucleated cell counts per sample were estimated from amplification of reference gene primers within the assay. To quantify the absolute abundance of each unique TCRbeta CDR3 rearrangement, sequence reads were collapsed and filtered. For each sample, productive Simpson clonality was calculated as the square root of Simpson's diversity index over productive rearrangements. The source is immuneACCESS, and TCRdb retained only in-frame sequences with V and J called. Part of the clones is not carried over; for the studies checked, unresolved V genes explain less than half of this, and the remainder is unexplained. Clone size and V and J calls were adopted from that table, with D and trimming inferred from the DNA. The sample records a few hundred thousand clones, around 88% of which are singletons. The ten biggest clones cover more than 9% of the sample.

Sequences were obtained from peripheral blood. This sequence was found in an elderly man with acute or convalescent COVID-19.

The sequence in DNA is TGTGCCAGCTCACTGGGACAGGGGGCGGGTACTGAAGCTTTCTTT. This codes for CASSLGQGAGTEAFF. This sequence uses TRBV18 and TRBJ1-1, and TRBD1 aligns with 12 junction nucleotides. The germline V gene supplies CDR1 KGHSH and CDR2 LQKENI. From its cysteine to its phenylalanine, the CDR3 spans 15 amino acids. The DNA shown is the 45-base CDR3, in frame from base 1. The V end gives up 4 bases and the J end 5 bases, leaving 5 bases in the junction not matched to a gene.